The 9 T cell receptor beta chains presented below share a single source sample, sequenced in a study of PD-1 blockade in classical Hodgkin lymphoma. With no exception, relapse followed autologous stem cell transplantation in all patients, and brentuximab vedotin exposure varied. Clones were read by immunoSEQ multiplex PCR, and TCRdb kept only the in-frame ones, dropping some. This sample carries around 25,000 clones, more than 80% of them seen once, and the ten largest clones take roughly 8%. The sample here was peripheral blood mononuclear cells (PBMCs), taken before the second cycle of nivolumab. The receptor set was obtained from a human donor with classical Hodgkin lymphoma.

The CDR3 region is CATSRVKKNIQYF. The CDR3 nucleotides are TGTGCCACCTCCCGGGTGAAGAAAAACATTCAGTACTTC. The chain has TRBV6-1 and TRBJ2-4; D is unresolved. Trimming pared 10 bases from V and 4 bases from J, leaving 14 bases between. Germline CDR1 is MNHNS and CDR2 is SASEGT. The CDR3 consists of 13 residues.

This clone has only one observation. The chain combines TRBV18 with TRBJ1-1; D not certain. The V end lost 3 bases, the J end lost 1 base, and 9 bases lay between the germline ends. The length of the CDR3 is 14 residues. Germline V gene lookup returns CDR1 KGHSH and CDR2 LQKENI. CDR3: CASSPIHPNTEAFF. In DNA form, the CDR3 reads TGTGCCAGCTCACCGATACATCCGAACACTGAAGCTTTCTTT.

The CDR3 sequence: CASRGTGTYEQFF. For the CDR3, the DNA is TGTGCCAGCAGAGGGACAGGGACATATGAGCAGTTCTTC. The chain links TRBV28 to TRBJ2-1; 9 bases fit TRBD1. The germline V gene has CDR1 MDHEN and CDR2 SYDVKM. The junction had 5 bases not matched to a gene; V was cut back by 6 bases and J by 8 bases. This CDR3 region has 13 residues. The variable domain in full, with the rest retrieved from reference TRBV28 and TRBJ2-1, is DVKVTQSSRYLVKRTGEKVFLECVQDMDHENMFWYRQDPGLGLRLIYFSYDVKMKEKGDIPEGYSVSREKKERFSLILESASTNQTSMYLCASRGTGTYEQFFGPGTRLTVL.

A single count supports this clone. This chain joins TRBV6-5 and TRBJ1-6; 7 bases match TRBD1. This CDR3 comprises 16 residues. V lost 2 bases to trimming and J lost 6 bases; unmatched junction nucleotides: 7. Germline values: CDR1 MNHEY, CDR2 SVGAGI. The CDR3 reads CASSYVRQGPNSPLHF. The CDR3 DNA reads as TGTGCCAGCAGTTACGTTAGACAGGGCCCTAATTCACCCCTCCACTTT.

The chain couples TRBV4-2 to TRBJ2-7, with 12 bases that match TRBD2. The CDR3 spans 17 residues. V lost 8 bases, J lost 0 bases, and 11 bases stayed unmatched. CDR1 is LGHNA, CDR2 YNFKEQ, per germline. The CDR3 loop is CASSLVLAGGDSYEQYF. As DNA, the CDR3 is TGTGCCAGCTCTCTGGTTCTAGCGGGGGGGGACTCCTACGAGCAGTACTTC.

The DNA for the CDR3 is TGTGCCAGCAGTTTATCACTAAATACGTACACCGGGGAGCTGTTTTTT. Protein: CASSLSLNTYTGELFF. The rearrangement links TRBV27 to TRBJ2-2, with unresolved D. The V gene's germline CDR1 is MNHEY and CDR2 SMNVEV (reference sequence). Trimming shortened V by 0 bases and J by 3 bases, and 11 bases separated the two germline ends. CDR3 length: 16 residues.

In DNA form, the CDR3 reads TGCGCCAGCAGCTTGGTACCAGGTGGGATGAACACCATATATTTT. Its protein is CASSLVPGGMNTIYF. V usage is TRBV5-1 and J usage is TRBJ1-3; D call uncertain. The CDR3 covers 15 residues. Trimming shortened V by 0 bases and J by 7 bases, and 14 bases separated the two germline ends. Germline V CDR1 and CDR2: SGHRS, YFSETQ.

This clone was seen only once. The chain is built from TRBV19 and TRBJ2-2; D remains ambiguous. Looked up from germline, CDR1 is LNHDA and CDR2 is SQIVND (reference sequence). This CDR3 is 13 amino acids long. V lost 5 bases to trimming and J lost 4 bases, with 8 bases between them. DNA for the CDR3: TGTGCCAGTAGTCCCGAAGGCACCGGGGAGCTGTTTTTT. This gives the protein CASSPEGTGELFF.

The V gene is TRBV5-4, the J gene TRBJ2-7, with a tentative D call TRBD1 (8 bases). V lost 1 base, J lost 7 bases, and 27 bases lay in between. The CDR3 loop spans 18 amino acids. From germline, CDR1 is SGHNT and CDR2 YYREEE (reference sequence). In DNA form, the CDR3 reads TGTGCCAGCAGCTTGATGAATTTCGGAGACAGGGGCGGGAGTGAGCAGTACTTC. It codes for CASSLMNFGDRGGSEQYF.